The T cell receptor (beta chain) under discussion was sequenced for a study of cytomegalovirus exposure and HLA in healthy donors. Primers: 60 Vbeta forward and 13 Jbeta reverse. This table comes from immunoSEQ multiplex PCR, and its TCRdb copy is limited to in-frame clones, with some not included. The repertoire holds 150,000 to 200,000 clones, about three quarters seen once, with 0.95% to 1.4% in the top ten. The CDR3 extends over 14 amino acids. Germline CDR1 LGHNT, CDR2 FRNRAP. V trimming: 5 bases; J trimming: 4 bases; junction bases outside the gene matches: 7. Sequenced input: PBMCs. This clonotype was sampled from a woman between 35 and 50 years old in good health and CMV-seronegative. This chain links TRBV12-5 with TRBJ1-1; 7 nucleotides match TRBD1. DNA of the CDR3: TGTGCTAGTGGTCCATCAGGGGGGACCACTGAAGCTTTCTTT. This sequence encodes CASGPSGGTTEAFF.